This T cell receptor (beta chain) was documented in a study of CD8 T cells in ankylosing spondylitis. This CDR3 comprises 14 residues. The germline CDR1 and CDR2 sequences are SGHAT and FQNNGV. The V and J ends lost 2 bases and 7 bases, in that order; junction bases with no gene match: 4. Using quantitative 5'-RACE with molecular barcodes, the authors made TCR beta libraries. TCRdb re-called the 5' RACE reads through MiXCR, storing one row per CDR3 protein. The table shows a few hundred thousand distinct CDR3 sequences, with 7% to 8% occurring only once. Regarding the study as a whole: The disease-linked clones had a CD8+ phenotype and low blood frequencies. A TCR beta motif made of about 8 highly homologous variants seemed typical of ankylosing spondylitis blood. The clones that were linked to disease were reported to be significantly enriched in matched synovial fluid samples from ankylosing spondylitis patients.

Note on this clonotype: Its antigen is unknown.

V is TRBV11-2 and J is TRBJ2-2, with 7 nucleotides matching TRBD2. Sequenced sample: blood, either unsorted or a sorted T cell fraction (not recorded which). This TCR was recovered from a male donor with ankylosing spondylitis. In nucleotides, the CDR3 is TGTGCCAGCAGCTTACTATCGGGAGGCGGGGAGCTGTTTTTT. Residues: CASSLLSGGGELFF.